This T cell receptor beta chain was recorded in a study of shared clonotypes between healthy human individuals. V was cut by 7 bases and J by 5 bases, with 18 bases left in between. This CDR3 comprises 15 residues. CDR1 and CDR2 from the germline V gene are SGHTS and YDEGEE. Sorted-subset replicate PCR reactions contained approximately 190 ng DNA, corresponding to 29,000 or so T cell genomes. Sequencing used immunoSEQ multiplex PCR; TCRdb keeps in-frame clones, though not all of them. The data hold about 1.5 million clones, with roughly 96% observed a single time. The sample comprised naive CD4+ T cells sorted from blood. Described subset: CD45RA+ positively selected. The clonotype originates from a man aged 25 to 40 in good health. The rearrangement joins TRBV5-8 to TRBJ2-2; weak D call: TRBD2 (5 bases). The chain's CDR3 is CASPRGSPGTGELFF. The CDR3 DNA is TGTGCCAGCCCCCGAGGTAGCCCGGGGACCGGGGAGCTGTTTTTT.